This TCR beta chain was recovered during a study of sequential checkpoint blockade in melanoma. Study-wide context: Each arm's sequence ended with maintenance nivolumab.

Treatment described: randomized to nivolumab then ipilimumab (arm A) or the reverse (arm B). Live CD3+CD8+ CD19− CD56− cells were sorted from PBMCs. Libraries were prepared by immunoSEQ multiplex PCR; TCRdb keeps only in-frame clonotypes and omits some of them. The sample lists about 3,400 clones, 60% to 70% occurring once. This CDR3 has 14 residues. Germline values: CDR1 MNHEY, CDR2 SMNVEV (reference sequence). V lost 8 bases, J lost 6 bases, and 11 bases stayed unmatched. The specimen was CD8+ T cells sorted from blood (inferred from file names), collected from a patient given nivolumab and ipilimumab in sequence. The clonotype was recovered from a human donor with melanoma. The chain has TRBV27 and TRBJ2-7; 9 bases are shared with TRBD1. CDR3 loop: CASRIQGAAAEQYF. The CDR3 nucleotides are TGTGCCAGCCGAATACAGGGGGCGGCTGCCGAGCAGTACTTC.